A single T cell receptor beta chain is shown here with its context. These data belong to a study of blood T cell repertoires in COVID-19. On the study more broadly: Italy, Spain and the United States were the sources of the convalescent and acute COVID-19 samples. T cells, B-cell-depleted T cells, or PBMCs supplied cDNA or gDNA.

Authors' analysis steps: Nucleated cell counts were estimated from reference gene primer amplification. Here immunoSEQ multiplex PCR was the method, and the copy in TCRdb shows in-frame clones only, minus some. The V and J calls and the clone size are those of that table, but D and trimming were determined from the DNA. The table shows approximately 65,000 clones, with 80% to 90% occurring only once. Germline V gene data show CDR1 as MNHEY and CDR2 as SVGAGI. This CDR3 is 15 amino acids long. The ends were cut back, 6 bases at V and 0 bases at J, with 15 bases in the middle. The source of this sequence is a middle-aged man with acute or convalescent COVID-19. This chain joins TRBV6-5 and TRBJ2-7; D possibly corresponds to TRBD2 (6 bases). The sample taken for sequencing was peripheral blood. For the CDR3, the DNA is TGTGCCAGCAGACCCCGGAGGGCCGGCTCCTACGAGCAGTACTTC. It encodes CASRPRRAGSYEQYF.